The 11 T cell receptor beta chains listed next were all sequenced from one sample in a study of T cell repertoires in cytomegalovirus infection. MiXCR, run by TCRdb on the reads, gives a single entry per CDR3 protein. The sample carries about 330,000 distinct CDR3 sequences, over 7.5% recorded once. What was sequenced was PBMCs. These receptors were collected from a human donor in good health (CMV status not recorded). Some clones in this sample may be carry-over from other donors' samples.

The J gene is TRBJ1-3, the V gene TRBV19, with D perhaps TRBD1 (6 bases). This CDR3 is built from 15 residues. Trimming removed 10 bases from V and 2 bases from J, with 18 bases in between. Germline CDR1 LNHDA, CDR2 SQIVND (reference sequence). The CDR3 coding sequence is TGTGCCACCCATGACGGACAGAGAGCTGGAAACACCATATATTTT. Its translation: CATHDGQRAGNTIYF.

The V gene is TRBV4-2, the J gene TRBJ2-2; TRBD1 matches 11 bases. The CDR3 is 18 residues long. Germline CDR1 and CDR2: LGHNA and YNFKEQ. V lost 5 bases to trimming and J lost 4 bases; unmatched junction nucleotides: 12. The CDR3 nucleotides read TGTGCCAGCAGCTTTCACCAGGGGACAGGGGGAGTCACCGGGGAGCTGTTTTTT. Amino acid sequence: CASSFHQGTGGVTGELFF.

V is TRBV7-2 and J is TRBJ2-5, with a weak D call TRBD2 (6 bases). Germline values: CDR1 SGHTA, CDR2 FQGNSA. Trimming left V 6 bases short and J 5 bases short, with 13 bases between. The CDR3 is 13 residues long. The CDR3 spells CASRGTGWETQYF. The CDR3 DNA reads TGTGCCAGCAGGGGGACTGGCTGGGAGACCCAGTACTTC.

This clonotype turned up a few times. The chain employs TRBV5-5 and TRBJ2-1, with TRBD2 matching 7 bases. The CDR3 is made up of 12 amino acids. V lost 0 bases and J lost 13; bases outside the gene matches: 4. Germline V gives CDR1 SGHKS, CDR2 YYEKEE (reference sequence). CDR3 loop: CASSLAGTIQFF. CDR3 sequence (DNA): TGTGCCAGCAGCTTGGCCGGGACTATACAGTTCTTC.

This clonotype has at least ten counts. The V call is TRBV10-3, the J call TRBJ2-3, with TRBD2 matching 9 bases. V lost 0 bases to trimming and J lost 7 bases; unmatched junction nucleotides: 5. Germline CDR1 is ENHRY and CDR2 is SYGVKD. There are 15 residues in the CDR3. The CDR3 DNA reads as TGTGCCATCAGTGAGTCTAGCGGGAGTAGGAATACGCAGTATTTT. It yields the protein CAISESSGSRNTQYF.

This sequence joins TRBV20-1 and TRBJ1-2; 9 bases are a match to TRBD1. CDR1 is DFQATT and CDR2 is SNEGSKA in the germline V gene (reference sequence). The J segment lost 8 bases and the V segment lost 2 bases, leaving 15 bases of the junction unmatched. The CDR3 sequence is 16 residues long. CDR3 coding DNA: TGCAGTGCTAGAACGGGATGGACAGGGGAAGCAGGGGGCTACACCTTC. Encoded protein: CSARTGWTGEAGGYTF.

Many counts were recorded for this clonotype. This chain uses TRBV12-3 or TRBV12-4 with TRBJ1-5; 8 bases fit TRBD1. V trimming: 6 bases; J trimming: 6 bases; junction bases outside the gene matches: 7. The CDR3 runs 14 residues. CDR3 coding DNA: TGTGCCAGCAGCAGGGGGCATAGGGGTCAGCCCCAGCATTTT. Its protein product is CASSRGHRGQPQHF.

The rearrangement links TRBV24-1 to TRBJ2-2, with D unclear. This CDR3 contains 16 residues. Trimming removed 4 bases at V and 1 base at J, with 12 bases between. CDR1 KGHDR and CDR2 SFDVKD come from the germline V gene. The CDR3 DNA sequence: TGTGCCACCAGTGACGGACGGACGCAGAACACCGGGGAGCTGTTTTTT. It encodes CATSDGRTQNTGELFF.

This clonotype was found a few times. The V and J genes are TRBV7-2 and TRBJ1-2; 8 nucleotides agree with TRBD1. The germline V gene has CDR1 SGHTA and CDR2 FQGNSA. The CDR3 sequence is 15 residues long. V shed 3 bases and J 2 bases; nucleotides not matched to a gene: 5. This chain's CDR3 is CASSLTGDGNYGYTF. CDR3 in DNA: TGTGCCAGCAGCTTGACAGGGGACGGGAACTATGGCTACACCTTC. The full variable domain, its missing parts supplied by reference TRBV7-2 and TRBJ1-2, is GAGVSQSPSNKVTEKGKDVELRCDPISGHTALYWYRQSLGQGLEFLIYFQGNSAPDKSGLPSDRFSAERTGGSVSTLTIQRTQQEDSAVYLCASSLTGDGNYGYTFGSGTRLTVV.

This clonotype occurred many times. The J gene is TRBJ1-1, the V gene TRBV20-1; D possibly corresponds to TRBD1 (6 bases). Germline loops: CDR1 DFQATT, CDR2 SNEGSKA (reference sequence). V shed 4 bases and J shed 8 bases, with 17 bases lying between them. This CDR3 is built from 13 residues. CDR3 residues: CSAKGGQGREAFF. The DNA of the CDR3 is TGCAGTGCTAAAGGGGGGCAAGGGAGGGAAGCTTTCTTT.

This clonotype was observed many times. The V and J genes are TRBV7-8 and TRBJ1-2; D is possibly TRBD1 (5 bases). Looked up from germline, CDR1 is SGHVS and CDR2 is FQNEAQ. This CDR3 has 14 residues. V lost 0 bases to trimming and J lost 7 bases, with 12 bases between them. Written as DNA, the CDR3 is TGTGCCAGCAGCTTAGCGAGCAGGGCGGGTGGCTACACCTTC. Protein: CASSLASRAGGYTF.